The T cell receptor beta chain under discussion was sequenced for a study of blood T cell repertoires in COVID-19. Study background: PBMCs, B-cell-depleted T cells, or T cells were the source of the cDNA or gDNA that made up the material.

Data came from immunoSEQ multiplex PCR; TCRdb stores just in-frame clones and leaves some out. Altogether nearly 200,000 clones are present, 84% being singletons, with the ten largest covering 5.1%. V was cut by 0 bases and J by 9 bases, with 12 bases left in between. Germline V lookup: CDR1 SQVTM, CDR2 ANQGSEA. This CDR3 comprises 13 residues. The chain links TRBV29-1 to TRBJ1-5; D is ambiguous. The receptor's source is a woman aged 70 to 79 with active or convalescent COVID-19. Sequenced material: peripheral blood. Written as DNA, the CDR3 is TGCAGCGTTGAAGAATACAGTTCTTCGCCCCAGCATTTT. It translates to CSVEEYSSSPQHF. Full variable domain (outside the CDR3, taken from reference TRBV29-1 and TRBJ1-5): SAVISQKPSRDICQRGTSLTIQCQVDSQVTMMFWYRQQPGQSLTLIATANQGSEATYESGFVIDKFPISRPNLTFSTLTVSNMSPEDSSIYLCSVEEYSSSPQHFGDGTRLSIL.